This T cell receptor beta chain was sequenced for a study of shared clonotypes between healthy human individuals. Study results and caveats: Tissue TCR repertoires likely differ from these blood-only repertoires. Generally, naive subsets came out with larger estimated richness than memory subsets.

Deep-level assay runs were performed. Sequencing was performed with immunoSEQ multiplex PCR; in TCRdb, only in-frame clones are kept and a portion is missing. The table has about 1.9 million clones, around 95% seen once. With respect to this clone: Antigen unknown.

It was CD45RO-negative cells, positively selected for CCR7, that made up naive CD8 cells, with terminally differentiated effector memory CD45RA+ cells excluded. Donors, without exception, were Caucasian adults residing in Nashville, Tennessee. Germline loops: CDR1 MNHEY, CDR2 SMNVEV (reference sequence). This CDR3 has 15 amino acids. V lost 6 bases, J lost 2 bases, and 8 bases stayed unmatched. The chain employs TRBV27 and TRBJ2-3; TRBD2 aligns across 7 bases. The TCR comes from a man aged 18 to 29 in good health. Some clones in this sample may be carry-over from other donors' samples. Sequencing was done on a sample of naive CD8+ T cells from PBMCs. The CDR3 loop reads CASSLARGYTDTQYF. The CDR3 nucleotides read TGTGCCAGCAGCCTAGCGCGGGGGTACACAGATACGCAGTATTTT.